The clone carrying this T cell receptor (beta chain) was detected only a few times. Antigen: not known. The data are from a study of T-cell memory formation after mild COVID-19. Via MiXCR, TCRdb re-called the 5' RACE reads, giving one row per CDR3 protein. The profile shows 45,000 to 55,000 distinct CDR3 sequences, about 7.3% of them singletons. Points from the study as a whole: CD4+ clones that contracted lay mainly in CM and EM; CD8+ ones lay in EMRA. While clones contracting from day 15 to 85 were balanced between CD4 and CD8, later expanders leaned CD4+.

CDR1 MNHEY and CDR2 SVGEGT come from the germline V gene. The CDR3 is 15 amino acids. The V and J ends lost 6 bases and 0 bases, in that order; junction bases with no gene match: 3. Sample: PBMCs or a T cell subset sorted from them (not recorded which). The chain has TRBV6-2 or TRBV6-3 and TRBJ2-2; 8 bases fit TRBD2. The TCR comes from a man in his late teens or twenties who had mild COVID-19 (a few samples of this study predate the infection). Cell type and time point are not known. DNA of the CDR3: TGTGCCAGCAGCCCAGCGGGGGCGAACACCGGGGAGCTGTTTTTT. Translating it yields CASSPAGANTGELFF.